This passage covers 21 T cell receptor beta chains from one sample sequenced in a study of T cell responses to AZD1222 COVID-19 vaccine. The assay was immunoSEQ multiplex PCR, and TCRdb's table has in-frame clones only and misses some. The repertoire includes 250,000 to 300,000 clones, 85% to 95% of them detected once, and 0.5% to 0.7% sits in the top ten. The source material was peripheral blood, sampled 28 days after the second AZD1222 dose. All receptors come from an adult who received the AZD1222 COVID-19 vaccine.

The chain uses TRBV11-2 and TRBJ1-3; TRBD1 aligns across 11 bases. V was clipped by 6 bases and J by 8 bases; unmatched bases: 9. The CDR3 is 15 residues long. Germline CDR1 is SGHAT and CDR2 is FQNNGV. CDR3 in amino acids: CASRQPGQGDYTIYF. CDR3 sequence (DNA): TGTGCCAGCAGACAACCGGGACAGGGGGACTACACCATATATTTT.

This clone was found once. V is TRBV11-2 and J is TRBJ2-7; D gene ambiguous. V shed 4 bases and J shed 9 bases, with 16 bases lying between them. This CDR3 has 13 amino acids. CDR1 is SGHAT, CDR2 FQNNGV, per germline. Here the CDR3 reads CASSSLRAPGQYF. The CDR3 nucleotides are TGTGCCAGCAGCTCCCTCCGGGCCCCAGGGCAGTACTTC.

This clone was seen a single time. This chain links TRBV10-3 with TRBJ1-1; 12 bases fit TRBD1. Germline trimming cut 5 bases from V and 5 bases from J; bases unmatched to any gene: 6. The CDR3 length is 15 residues. The germline gives CDR1 ENHRY, CDR2 SYGVKD. The CDR3 coding sequence is TGTGCCATCAGTCTAGGGACAGGGGGCGAGACTGAAGCTTTCTTT. Translating gives CAISLGTGGETEAFF.

V and J are TRBV5-1 and TRBJ2-3, with D possibly TRBD2 on 5 matching bases. Looked up from germline, CDR1 is SGHRS and CDR2 is YFSETQ. The CDR3 is 13 amino acids. Trimming pared 7 bases from V and 2 bases from J, leaving 11 bases between. CDR3 nucleotide sequence: TGCGCCAGCCGAGAGGGTTCCACAGATACGCAGTATTTT. Amino acid sequence: CASREGSTDTQYF.

The J gene is TRBJ2-7, the V gene TRBV14, with D maybe TRBD1 (5 bases). Germline-derived CDR1 and CDR2 are SGHDN and FVKESK. Trimming pared 5 bases from V and 2 bases from J, leaving 13 bases between. This CDR3 contains 14 residues. The chain's CDR3 is CASSSSNRPYEQYF. DNA for the CDR3: TGTGCCAGCAGCTCATCCAACAGGCCCTACGAGCAGTACTTC.

This rearrangement joins TRBV2 to TRBJ2-7; 8 nucleotides align to TRBD2. The V segment lost 8 bases and the J segment 3 bases; nucleotides outside the gene matches: 9. From germline, CDR1 is SNHLY and CDR2 FYNNEI. The CDR3 totals 14 residues. The CDR3 DNA reads as TGTGCCAGCTCTCCAGCGGGGGTAATCTACGAGCAGTACTTC. As protein: CASSPAGVIYEQYF.

The CDR3 loop reads CASTLKGNYGYTF. The CDR3 region has the DNA TGTGCCAGCACCCTGAAAGGGAACTATGGCTACACCTTC. The V call is TRBV28, the J call TRBJ1-2; D not certain. Trimming cost V 7 bases and J 2 bases, with 11 bases left between them. This CDR3 region has 13 residues. The germline V gene encodes CDR1 MDHEN and CDR2 SYDVKM.

This clone was picked up one time. J is TRBJ1-3 and V is TRBV19; tentative D call: TRBD1 (6 bases). Germline values: CDR1 LNHDA, CDR2 SQIVND (reference sequence). The CDR3 has 14 amino acids. The V end lost 4 bases, the J end lost 2 bases, and 9 bases lay between the germline ends. The CDR3 nucleotides are TGTGCCAGTAGTACGTGGGACACTGGAAACACCATATATTTT. Translated: CASSTWDTGNTIYF.

This clone has a single count. CDR3: CASSPHPGQGFSPLHF. The CDR3, as DNA: TGTGCCAGCAGCCCTCATCCGGGACAGGGTTTTTCACCCCTCCACTTT. V usage is TRBV28 and J usage is TRBJ1-6; 9 bases map to TRBD1. The CDR3 extends over 16 amino acids. CDR1 is MDHEN, CDR2 SYDVKM, per germline. With 6 bases clipped from V and 9 bases from J, the junction kept 12 bases outside the gene matches.

V is TRBV5-1 and J is TRBJ2-3; D remains ambiguous. Trimming took 4 bases from V and 6 from J, leaving 12 bases between them. This CDR3 spans 13 amino acids. CDR1 SGHRS and CDR2 YFSETQ come from the germline V gene. The DNA for the CDR3 is TGCGCCAGCAGCCCACCCGCCGGGGATACGCAGTATTTT. Amino acid sequence: CASSPPAGDTQYF.

V is TRBV28 and J is TRBJ1-1; maybe TRBD1 (6 bases). The V gene lost 6 bases and the J gene lost 11 bases, with 13 bases spanning the gap. The CDR3 is 11 amino acids. CDR1 MDHEN and CDR2 SYDVKM come from the germline V gene. The CDR3 DNA reads TGTGCCAGCAGACAGGGTTGGGGTGCTTTCTTT. Translating gives CASRQGWGAFF.

This clone was seen a single time. The rearrangement joins TRBV2 to TRBJ2-7; the D is unclear. The CDR3 runs 11 residues. The V gene lost 7 bases and the J gene lost 3 bases, with 7 bases spanning the gap. The germline CDR1 and CDR2 sequences are SNHLY and FYNNEI. The CDR3 loop is CASTVYYEQYF. The CDR3, as DNA: TGTGCCAGCACAGTATACTACGAGCAGTACTTC.

The genes are TRBV28 and TRBJ2-4; D not certain. Germline V gives CDR1 MDHEN, CDR2 SYDVKM. Deletions cut 5 bases from V and 7 bases from J, with 12 bases between. This CDR3 is built from 13 residues. The CDR3 here is CASSPSSSNIQYF. CDR3 nucleotide sequence: TGTGCCAGCAGTCCTTCAAGTTCCAACATTCAGTACTTC.

The chain recombines TRBV2 with TRBJ2-4; the D gene could be TRBD1 or TRBD2 (5 bases each). The V and J ends lost 3 bases and 7 bases respectively, with 10 bases between them. Per the germline V gene, CDR1 is SNHLY and CDR2 is FYNNEI. The CDR3 is made up of 13 amino acids. The CDR3 DNA reads as TGTGCCAGCAGTGAGGGGACGCCGAACATTCAGTACTTC. Translation: CASSEGTPNIQYF.

This chain uses TRBV5-1 with TRBJ1-3; D is perhaps TRBD1 (5 bases). CDR3 length: 20 residues. V lost 4 bases and J lost 5, with 31 bases in between. Germline V lookup: CDR1 SGHRS, CDR2 YFSETQ. CDR3 DNA sequence: TGCGCCAGCAGCCTGGAACCCTCTCGGGACGGATTCTCTGGGCGAAACACCATATATTTT. Translated: CASSLEPSRDGFSGRNTIYF.

This rearrangement joins TRBV7-2 to TRBJ2-7, with D perhaps TRBD2 (6 bases). Trimming stripped 5 bases from V and 5 bases from J, with 13 bases between. This CDR3 is built from 13 residues. Germline assignment: CDR1 SGHTA and CDR2 FQGNSA. CDR3 DNA: TGTGCCAGCAGCCCGCAGACGGGGGACGAGCAGTACTTC. Translation gives CASSPQTGDEQYF.

This chain joins TRBV7-2 and TRBJ2-2; tentatively, D is TRBD2 (5 bases). Germline CDR1 is SGHTA and CDR2 is FQGNSA. The CDR3 consists of 15 residues. V was pared by 5 bases and J by 6 bases, with 16 bases between. DNA for the CDR3: TGTGCCAGCAGCCCAACCGGGCGGGTGGCCGGGGAGCTGTTTTTT. Protein: CASSPTGRVAGELFF.

The rearrangement links TRBV19 to TRBJ1-5; a weak D match, TRBD1 (6 bases). There are 14 residues in the CDR3. Trimming took off 3 bases at V and 5 bases at J, with 11 bases between the two ends. The germline V gene encodes CDR1 LNHDA and CDR2 SQIVND (reference sequence). DNA for the CDR3: TGTGCCAGTAGTATCGGAGGGGGTTATCAGCCCCAGCATTTT. This gives the protein CASSIGGGYQPQHF.

A single count supports this clone. J is TRBJ2-7 and V is TRBV20-1; D gene uncertain. Germline V CDR1 and CDR2: DFQATT, SNEGSKA (reference sequence). This CDR3 spans 11 amino acids. Trimming took 1 base from V and 7 from J, leaving 8 bases between them. This chain's CDR3 is CSARGVPEQYF. The CDR3 DNA reads as TGCAGTGCTAGAGGAGTACCAGAGCAGTACTTC.

The genes are TRBV1 and TRBJ1-2. TRBV1 is marked as a pseudogene. The CDR3 totals 15 residues. CDR3 nucleotides: TGCACCAGCAGCCACCCCGGACCGCTTAACTATGGCTACACCTTC. Translated: CTSSHPGPLNYGYTF.

The chain couples TRBV5-1 to TRBJ2-2; D unresolved. This CDR3 contains 14 residues. Germline V lookup: CDR1 SGHRS, CDR2 YFSETQ. V was cut by 2 bases and J by 0 bases, with 5 bases left in between. The CDR3 region is CASSFSTNTGELFF. CDR3 sequence (DNA): TGCGCCAGCAGCTTTTCTACGAACACCGGGGAGCTGTTTTTT.